The source of this TCR delta chain is a study of γδ T cells in repeated Plasmodium falciparum infection. As for the study in general: Donors had four controlled P. falciparum NF54 infections over 644 days.

The length of the CDR3 is 14 residues. Germline V gene lookup returns CDR1 GEAIGNYY and CDR2 EKD. V lost 3 bases and J lost 0, with 10 bases in between. Sequencing covered both gamma and delta TCR chains per sample. TCRdb reanalysed the multiplex PCR reads with CATT. This sample has around 86,000 delta-chain clones, with roughly 1.4% found just once. General observations from the study: Vdelta2-negative gammadelta repertoires appeared less diverse and less shared in Malian than Australian children. Malian donors came from one small rural village, predominantly one ethnic group.

Vgamma9/Vdelta2+ and Vdelta2-negative gammadelta T cells were flow-sorted from PBMC for bulk sequencing. In the case of this clone: Its antigen is undetermined. The protein held in TCRdb is that of a much larger clone and does not match this DNA's translation at residue 7, likely because of a read error; the protein shown is translated from the DNA.

Material: gamma-delta T cells from blood. The rearrangement uses TRDV2 and TRDJ1; no clear D gene. The J gene, not given by TCRdb, was assigned here from a germline match of the nucleotide sequence. The TCR originated in a pool of human donors (malaria-infected and uninfected, not separated). CDR3 DNA: TGTGCCTGTGACGCGCTCATCCACACCGATAAACTCATCTTT. Translating it yields CACDALIHTDKLIF.